The TCR beta chain described here comes from a study of T cells in Graves' hyperthyroidism and ophthalmopathy. Study background: Pretreatment peripheral blood was obtained at initial diagnosis.

The source material, RNA transcripts, was used to amplify TCR beta CDR3 regions. Primed by the HTBI set, a first-round RT-PCR was run on the TCR CDR3. TCRdb independently ran MiXCR on the multiplex PCR reads; one entry per CDR3 protein. There are 750,000 to 900,000 distinct CDR3 sequences in the sample; approximately 40% occur only once, and about 8.9% lies in the top ten. The CDR3 consists of 15 residues. The V segment lost 5 bases and the J segment 4 bases; nucleotides outside the gene matches: 10. The germline V gene has CDR1 MNHNY and CDR2 SVGAGI (reference sequence). If no ophthalmopathy progression occurred within 18 months, Graves' hyperthyroidism was stable. Those with hyperthyroidism were 18 to 65 years old, newly diagnosed, and ill for under 2 months. Those patients with uncontrolled infection, other autoimmune disease, pregnancy or lactation were excluded. This clonotype was found a few times.

The rearrangement links TRBV6-6 to TRBJ2-7; TRBD1 matches at 8 bases. The material sequenced was blood. The sequence came from a man aged 18 to 29 with Graves' hyperthyroidism. Here the CDR3 DNA reads TGTGCCAGCAGTGAAGCCGGACAGGGACCATACGAGCAGTACTTC. Translated: CASSEAGQGPYEQYF.